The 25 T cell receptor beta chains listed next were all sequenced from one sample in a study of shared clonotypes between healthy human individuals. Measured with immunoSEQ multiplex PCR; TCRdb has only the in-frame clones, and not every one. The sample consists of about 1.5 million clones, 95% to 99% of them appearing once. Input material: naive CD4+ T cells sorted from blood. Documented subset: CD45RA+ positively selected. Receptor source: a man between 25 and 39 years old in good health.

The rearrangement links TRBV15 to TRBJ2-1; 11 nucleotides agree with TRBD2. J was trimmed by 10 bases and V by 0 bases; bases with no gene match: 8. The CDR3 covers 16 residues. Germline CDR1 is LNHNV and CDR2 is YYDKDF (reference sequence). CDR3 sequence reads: CATSRDSGRAKGEQFF. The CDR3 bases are TGTGCCACCAGCAGAGATAGCGGGAGGGCCAAGGGGGAGCAGTTCTTC.

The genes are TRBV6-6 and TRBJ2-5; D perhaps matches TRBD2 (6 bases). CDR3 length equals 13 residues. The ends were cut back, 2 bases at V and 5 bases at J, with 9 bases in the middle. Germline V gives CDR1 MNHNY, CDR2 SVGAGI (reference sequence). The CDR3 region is CASSYEGRETQYF. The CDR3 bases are TGTGCCAGCAGTTACGAGGGGAGGGAGACCCAGTACTTC.

The CDR3 loop is CATSQTGTSAYEQYF. The CDR3 nucleotides are TGTGCCACCAGCCAGACCGGGACTAGCGCCTACGAGCAGTACTTC. This chain joins TRBV15 and TRBJ2-7; 10 bases align to TRBD2. The CDR3 is 15 amino acids. Unmatched junction bases numbered 6, after V lost 5 bases and J lost 2 bases. Germline V CDR1 and CDR2: LNHNV, YYDKDF (reference sequence).

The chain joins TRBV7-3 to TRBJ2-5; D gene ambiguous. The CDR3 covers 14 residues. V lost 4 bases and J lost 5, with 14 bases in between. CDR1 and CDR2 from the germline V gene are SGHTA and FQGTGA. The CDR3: CASSSRGLDETQYF. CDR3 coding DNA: TGTGCCAGCAGCTCCCGTGGGCTTGACGAGACCCAGTACTTC.

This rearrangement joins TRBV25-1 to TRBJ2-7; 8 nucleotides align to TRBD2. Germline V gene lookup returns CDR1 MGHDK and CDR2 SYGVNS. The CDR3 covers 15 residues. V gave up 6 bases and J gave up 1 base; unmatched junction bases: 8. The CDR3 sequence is CASSPRGGASYEQYF. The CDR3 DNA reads TGTGCCAGCAGCCCTCGGGGGGGCGCTTCCTACGAGCAGTACTTC.

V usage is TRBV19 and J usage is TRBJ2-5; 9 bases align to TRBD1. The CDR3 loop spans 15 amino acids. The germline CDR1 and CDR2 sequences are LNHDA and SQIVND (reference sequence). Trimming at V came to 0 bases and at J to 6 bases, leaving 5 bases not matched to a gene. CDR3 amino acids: CASSIDSTGGKTQYF. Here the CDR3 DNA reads TGTGCCAGTAGTATAGATTCGACAGGGGGAAAGACCCAGTACTTC.

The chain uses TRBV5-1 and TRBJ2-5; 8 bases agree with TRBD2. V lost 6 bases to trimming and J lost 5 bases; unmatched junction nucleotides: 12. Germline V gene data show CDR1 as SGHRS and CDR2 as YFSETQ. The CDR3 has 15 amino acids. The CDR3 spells CASNSGGSGYETQYF. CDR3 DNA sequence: TGCGCCAGCAACTCGGGAGGGTCTGGGTATGAGACCCAGTACTTC.

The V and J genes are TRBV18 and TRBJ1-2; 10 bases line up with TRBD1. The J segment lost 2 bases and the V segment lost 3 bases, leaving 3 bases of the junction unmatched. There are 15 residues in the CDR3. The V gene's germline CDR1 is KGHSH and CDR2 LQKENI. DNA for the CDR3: TGTGCCAGCTCACCGGGACAGGGGAAGAACTATGGCTACACCTTC. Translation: CASSPGQGKNYGYTF.

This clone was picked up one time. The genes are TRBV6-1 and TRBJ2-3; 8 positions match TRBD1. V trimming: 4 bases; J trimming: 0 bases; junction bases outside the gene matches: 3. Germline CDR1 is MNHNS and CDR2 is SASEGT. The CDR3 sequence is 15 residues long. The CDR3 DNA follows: TGTGCCAGCAGTGGACAGGGGAGGAGCACAGATACGCAGTATTTT. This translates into CASSGQGRSTDTQYF.

The CDR3 DNA reads as TGTGCCACGAAAGCGGGGAGCTCCTACAATGAGCAGTTCTTC. Translated: CATKAGSSYNEQFF. V and J are TRBV15 and TRBJ2-1; 7 positions match TRBD2. This CDR3 has 14 amino acids. Germline CDR1 LNHNV, CDR2 YYDKDF (reference sequence). V dropped 9 bases and J dropped 0; count of bases not matched to a gene: 5.

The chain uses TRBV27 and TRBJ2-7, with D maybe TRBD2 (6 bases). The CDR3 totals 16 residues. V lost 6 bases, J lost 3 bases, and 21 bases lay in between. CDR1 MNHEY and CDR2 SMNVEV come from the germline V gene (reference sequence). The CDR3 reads CASSRLSSGRNYEQYF. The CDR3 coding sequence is TGTGCCAGCAGCCGCTTGTCCTCCGGGAGAAACTACGAGCAGTACTTC.

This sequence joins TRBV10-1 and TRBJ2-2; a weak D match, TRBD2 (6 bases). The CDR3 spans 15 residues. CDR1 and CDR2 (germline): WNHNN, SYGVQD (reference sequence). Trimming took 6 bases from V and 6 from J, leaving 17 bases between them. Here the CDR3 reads CASSGGAQRAGELFF. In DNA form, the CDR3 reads TGCGCCAGCAGCGGCGGGGCCCAGCGGGCCGGGGAGCTGTTTTTT.

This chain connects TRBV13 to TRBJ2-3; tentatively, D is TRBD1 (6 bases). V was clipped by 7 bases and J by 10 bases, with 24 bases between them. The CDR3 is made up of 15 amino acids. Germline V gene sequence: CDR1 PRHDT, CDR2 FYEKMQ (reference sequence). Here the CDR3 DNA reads TGTGCCAGCAACCAGGGGAACAGCCATCCAGGGGCGCAGTATTTT. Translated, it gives CASNQGNSHPGAQYF.

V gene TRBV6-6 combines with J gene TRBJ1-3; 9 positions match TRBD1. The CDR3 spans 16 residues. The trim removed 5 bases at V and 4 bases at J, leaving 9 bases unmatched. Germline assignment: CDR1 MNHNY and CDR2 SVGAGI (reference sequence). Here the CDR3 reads CASSNRDRVTGNTIYF. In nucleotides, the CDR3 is TGTGCCAGCAGTAACCGGGACAGGGTGACCGGAAACACCATATATTTT.

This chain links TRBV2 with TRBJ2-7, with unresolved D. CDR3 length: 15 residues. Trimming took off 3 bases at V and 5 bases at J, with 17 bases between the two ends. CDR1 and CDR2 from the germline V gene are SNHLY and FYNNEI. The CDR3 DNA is TGTGCCAGCAGTGATGAGGTGCTAGTTATAGACGAGCAGTACTTC. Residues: CASSDEVLVIDEQYF.

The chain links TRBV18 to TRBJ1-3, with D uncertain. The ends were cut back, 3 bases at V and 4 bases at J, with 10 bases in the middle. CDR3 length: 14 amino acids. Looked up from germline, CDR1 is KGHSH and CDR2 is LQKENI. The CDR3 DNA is TGTGCCAGCTCACCGCCCTCAATCGGAAACACCATATATTTT. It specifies CASSPPSIGNTIYF.

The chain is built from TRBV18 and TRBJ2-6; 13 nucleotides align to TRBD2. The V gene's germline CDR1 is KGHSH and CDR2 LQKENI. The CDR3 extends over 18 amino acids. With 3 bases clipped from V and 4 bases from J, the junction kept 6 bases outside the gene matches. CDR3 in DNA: TGTGCCAGCTCACCTAGGACTAGCGGGAGAGAAGGGGCCAACGTCCTGACTTTC. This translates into CASSPRTSGREGANVLTF.

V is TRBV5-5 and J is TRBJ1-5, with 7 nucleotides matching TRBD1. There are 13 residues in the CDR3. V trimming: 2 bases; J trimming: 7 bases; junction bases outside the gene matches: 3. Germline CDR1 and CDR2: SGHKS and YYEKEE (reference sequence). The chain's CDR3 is CASSFDRAQPQHF. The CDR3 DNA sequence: TGTGCCAGCAGCTTCGACAGGGCACAGCCCCAGCATTTT.

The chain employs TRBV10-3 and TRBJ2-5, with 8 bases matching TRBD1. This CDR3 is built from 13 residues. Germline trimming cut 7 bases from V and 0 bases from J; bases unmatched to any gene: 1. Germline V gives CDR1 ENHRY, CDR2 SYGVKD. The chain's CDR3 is CAIKGQDQETQYF. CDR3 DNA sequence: TGTGCCATCAAGGGACAGGACCAAGAGACCCAGTACTTC.

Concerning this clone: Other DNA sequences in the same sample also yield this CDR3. The CDR3: CASSPLGQGASYEQYF. The CDR3 DNA is TGTGCCAGCTCGCCCTTGGGACAGGGGGCGTCCTACGAGCAGTACTTC. The V gene is TRBV18, the J gene TRBJ2-7; TRBD1 agrees at 12 bases. The CDR3 has 16 residues. Losses at the gene ends were 6 bases for V and 1 base for J; bases not matched to a gene: 7. The V gene's germline CDR1 is KGHSH and CDR2 LQKENI.

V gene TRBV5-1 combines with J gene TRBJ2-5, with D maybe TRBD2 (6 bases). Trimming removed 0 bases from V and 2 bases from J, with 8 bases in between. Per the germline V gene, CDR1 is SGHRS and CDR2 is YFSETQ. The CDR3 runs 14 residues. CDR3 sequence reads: CASSLEGRQETQYF. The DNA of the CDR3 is TGCGCCAGCAGCTTGGAAGGGAGGCAAGAGACCCAGTACTTC. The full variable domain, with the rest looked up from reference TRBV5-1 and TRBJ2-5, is KAGVTQTPRYLIKTRGQQVTLSCSPISGHRSVSWYQQTPGQGLQFLFEYFSETQRNKGNFPGRFSGRQFSNSRSEMNVSTLELGDSALYLCASSLEGRQETQYFGPGTRLLVL.

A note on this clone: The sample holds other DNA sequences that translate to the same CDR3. The CDR3 DNA reads as TGTGCCAGCAGTTACCTTGGTGGGGGCACCGGGGAGCTGTTTTTT. Its translation: CASSYLGGGTGELFF. The chain uses TRBV6-5 and TRBJ2-2; tentatively, D is TRBD1 or TRBD2 (5 bases each). The CDR3 covers 15 residues. Trimming removed 2 bases from V and 4 bases from J, with 11 bases in between. Germline CDR1 is MNHEY and CDR2 is SVGAGI.

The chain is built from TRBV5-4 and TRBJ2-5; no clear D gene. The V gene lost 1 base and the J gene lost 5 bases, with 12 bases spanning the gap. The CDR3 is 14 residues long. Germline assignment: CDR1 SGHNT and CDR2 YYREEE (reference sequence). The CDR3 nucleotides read TGTGCCAGCAGCTTGCCAGCGATGGCGGAGACCCAGTACTTC. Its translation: CASSLPAMAETQYF.

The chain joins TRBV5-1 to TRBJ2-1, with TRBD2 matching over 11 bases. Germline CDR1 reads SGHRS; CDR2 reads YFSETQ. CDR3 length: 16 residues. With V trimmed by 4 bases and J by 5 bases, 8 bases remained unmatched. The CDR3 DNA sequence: TGCGCCAGCAGCCTCGGGACTAGCGGACCAAACAATGAGCAGTTCTTC. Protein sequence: CASSLGTSGPNNEQFF.

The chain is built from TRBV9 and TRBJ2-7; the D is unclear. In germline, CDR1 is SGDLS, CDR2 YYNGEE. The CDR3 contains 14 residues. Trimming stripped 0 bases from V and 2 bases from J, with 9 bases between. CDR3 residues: CASSVDDAPYEQYF. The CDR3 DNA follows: TGTGCCAGCAGCGTAGATGATGCGCCCTACGAGCAGTACTTC.